Below are 18 T cell receptor beta chains sequenced from a single sample in a study of T-cell reconstitution after alpha-beta-depleted transplantation in children. Preparation of the TCRbeta library was carried out with unique molecular identifiers. From the PCR reads, TCRdb called clonotypes with MiXCR, one entry per CDR3 protein. The data hold nearly 250,000 distinct CDR3 sequences, with around 7.8% observed a single time. This sample comprised PBMCs, mostly from graft donor cells, obtained 180 days after TCRalphabeta/CD19-depleted stem cell transplant. These receptors were taken from a male patient under 18 who had a stem cell transplant for acute lymphoblastic leukemia, so the T cells may come from the graft donor.

Concerning this clonotype itself: A read error is possible here, since a much larger clone lies one base away. This chain links TRBV5-6 with TRBJ2-1; D is possibly TRBD2 (6 bases). The CDR3 length is 14 residues. Germline V lookup: CDR1 SGHDT, CDR2 YYEEEE. With 3 bases removed from V and 3 bases from J, the gap between germline ends came to 10 bases. The CDR3 DNA is TGTGCCAGCAGCTCGGGACTCCTCTACAATGAGCAGTTCTTC. Translating gives CASSSGLLYNEQFF.

This clonotype appeared many times. The genes are TRBV2 and TRBJ2-5; 8 bases are a match to TRBD2. Looked up from germline, CDR1 is SNHLY and CDR2 is FYNNEI. The V and J ends lost 2 bases and 3 bases, in that order; junction bases with no gene match: 8. The CDR3 runs to 16 residues. CDR3 DNA sequence: TGTGCCAGCAGTGAAAGGGCTAGCGGGCCGAAAGAGACCCAGTACTTC. As protein: CASSERASGPKETQYF. Looking up the rest from reference TRBV2 and TRBJ2-5 gives the full variable domain: EPEVTQTPSHQVTQMGQEVILRCVPISNHLYFYWYRQILGQKVEFLVSFYNNEISEKSEIFDDQFSVERPDGSNFTLKIRSTKLEDSAMYFCASSERASGPKETQYFGPGTRLLVL.

This clonotype was found many times. This chain uses TRBV6-2 or TRBV6-3 with TRBJ1-1; possible D gene TRBD1, 6 bases. The CDR3 sequence is 15 residues long. The germline V and J ends were trimmed by 0 bases and 7 bases, with 15 bases remaining between them. Germline assignment: CDR1 MNHEY and CDR2 SVGEGT. The CDR3 region is CASSYSVDRPSEAFF. CDR3 nucleotides: TGTGCCAGCAGTTACTCAGTGGACAGACCCAGTGAAGCTTTCTTT.

In its sample, this clonotype was seen many times. The chain carries TRBV9 and TRBJ2-7; 14 bases are shared with TRBD2. This CDR3 has 21 residues. Losses at the gene ends were 3 bases for V and 4 bases for J; bases not matched to a gene: 21. Germline-derived CDR1 and CDR2 are SGDLS and YYNGEE. CDR3 sequence: CASSAGTSGGSGTRRTYEQYF. CDR3 sequence (DNA): TGTGCCAGCAGCGCCGGGACTAGCGGGGGATCAGGGACTCGTCGAACGTACGAGCAGTACTTC.

This clonotype was detected ten times or more. This chain links TRBV24-1 with TRBJ1-6; D call uncertain. The V end was cut by 4 bases, the J end by 12 bases, with 9 bases between. In germline, CDR1 is KGHDR, CDR2 SFDVKD. The CDR3 is 12 amino acids. CDR3 amino acids: CATSDAWGPLHF. In DNA, the CDR3 is TGTGCCACCAGTGACGCCTGGGGACCCCTCCACTTT.

This clonotype was picked up a small number of times. This chain links TRBV9 with TRBJ2-2; 16 nucleotides line up with TRBD2. V lost 2 bases and J lost 3; bases outside the gene matches: 13. This CDR3 is 21 amino acids long. Germline lookup yields CDR1 SGDLS and CDR2 YYNGEE. Here the CDR3 reads CASSVPPQGLAGGPDTGELFF. CDR3 nucleotide sequence: TGTGCCAGCAGCGTTCCGCCCCAGGGACTAGCGGGAGGGCCGGACACCGGGGAGCTGTTTTTT.

The sample holds many counts of this clonotype. The CDR3 DNA reads as TGCAGTGCTAGAGAACTAGCGGGACTCTACGAGCAGTACTTC. Residues: CSARELAGLYEQYF. This rearrangement joins TRBV20-1 to TRBJ2-7, with TRBD2 matching over 10 bases. Germline values: CDR1 DFQATT, CDR2 SNEGSKA (reference sequence). The J segment lost 3 bases and the V segment lost 0 bases, leaving 2 bases of the junction unmatched. This CDR3 contains 14 residues.

This clonotype showed up many times. The V call is TRBV9, the J call TRBJ2-7, with 12 bases matching TRBD2. The CDR3 has 17 residues. V lost 2 bases to trimming and J lost 6 bases; unmatched junction nucleotides: 12. Looked up from germline, CDR1 is SGDLS and CDR2 is YYNGEE. CDR3 protein: CASSVDPLAGGLTEQYF. For the CDR3, the DNA is TGTGCCAGCAGCGTGGACCCACTAGCGGGAGGCCTTACCGAGCAGTACTTC.

The table lists this clonotype with many counts. The J gene is TRBJ2-1, the V gene TRBV11-3, with TRBD1 as a possible D gene (6 bases). This CDR3 region has 13 residues. The germline V gene has CDR1 SGHNT and CDR2 YENEEA. Trimming stripped 4 bases from V and 8 bases from J, with 12 bases between. As DNA, the CDR3 is TGTGCCAGCAGCTCCCGGAGGACAGATGAGCAGTTCTTC. Translating it yields CASSSRRTDEQFF.

This clonotype was observed at least ten times. The rearrangement links TRBV28 to TRBJ2-5; 13 bases are a match to TRBD2. CDR3 size: 15 residues. In germline, CDR1 is MDHEN, CDR2 SYDVKM. V lost 5 bases, J lost 5 bases, and 5 bases stayed unmatched. The CDR3 DNA reads as TGTGCCAGCAGTAGAGTACTAGCGGGGGGGGAGACCCAGTACTTC. Translating gives CASSRVLAGGETQYF. The full variable domain, its missing parts supplied by reference TRBV28 and TRBJ2-5, is DVKVTQSSRYLVKRTGEKVFLECVQDMDHENMFWYRQDPGLGLRLIYFSYDVKMKEKGDIPEGYSVSREKKERFSLILESASTNQTSMYLCASSRVLAGGETQYFGPGTRLLVL.

This clonotype was detected many times. The chain employs TRBV6-1 and TRBJ2-1; maybe TRBD1 (6 bases). The CDR3 contains 15 residues. Trimming took off 6 bases at V and 0 bases at J, with 12 bases between the two ends. CDR1 MNHNS and CDR2 SASEGT come from the germline V gene. The CDR3 region is CASSPDRISYNEQFF. CDR3 nucleotide sequence: TGTGCCAGCAGCCCTGACAGGATCTCCTACAATGAGCAGTTCTTC.

This clonotype was counted ten times or more. This chain connects TRBV5-6 to TRBJ2-3; D gene uncertain. Germline assignment: CDR1 SGHDT and CDR2 YYEEEE. With 1 base removed from V and 6 bases from J, the gap between germline ends came to 9 bases. The CDR3 loop spans 13 amino acids. DNA of the CDR3: TGTGCCAGCAGCTTGTGGCGTCGGGATACGCAGTATTTT. Amino acids: CASSLWRRDTQYF.

This clonotype has a count of ten or more. The chain has TRBV5-1 and TRBJ2-7; 9 positions match TRBD2. V gave up 5 bases and J gave up 2 bases; unmatched junction bases: 20. CDR1 SGHRS and CDR2 YFSETQ come from the germline V gene. The CDR3 covers 19 residues. The CDR3 region is CASSFGLAAQRGAAYEQYF. Here the CDR3 DNA reads TGCGCCAGCAGTTTCGGGTTGGCCGCCCAGCGGGGGGCAGCCTACGAGCAGTACTTC.

This clonotype was detected many times. V usage is TRBV21-1 and J usage is TRBJ2-1; the table's D gene call, TRBD1, was not cross checked with the DNA. TRBV21-1 is assigned pseudogene status. This CDR3 spans 16 amino acids. CDR3 bases: TGTGCCAGCAGCCCTCCGGGACAGGGGTACTACAATGAGCAGTTCTTC. Residues: CASSPPGQGYYNEQFF.

There are many counts of this clonotype. The rearrangement joins TRBV20-1 to TRBJ2-1; a weak D match, TRBD2 (6 bases). The V end was cut by 7 bases, the J end by 9 bases, with 22 bases between. CDR3 length equals 14 residues. CDR1 is DFQATT, CDR2 SNEGSKA, per germline (reference sequence). The DNA for the CDR3 is TGCAGTGAGGGCTCGCCTGGGGGGATGGGTGAGCAGTTCTTC. It encodes CSEGSPGGMGEQFF.

Ten or more counts support this clonotype. The chain uses TRBV29-1 and TRBJ2-2; no clear D. V was trimmed by 1 base and J by 0 bases, leaving 6 bases between them. The length of the CDR3 is 14 residues. Germline assignment: CDR1 SQVTM and CDR2 ANQGSEA. CDR3 region: CSVEGLTNTGELFF. CDR3 coding DNA: TGCAGCGTTGAAGGCTTGACGAACACCGGGGAGCTGTTTTTT.

This clonotype has ten or more counts. The chain is built from TRBV21-1 and TRBJ1-1; the table calls TRBD1, which could not be checked here. TRBV21-1 is marked as a pseudogene. The CDR3 has 19 residues. The CDR3 sequence: CASSLPTTSRGGVNTEAFF. The CDR3 DNA sequence: TGTGCCAGCAGCCTACCGACGACATCACGAGGGGGAGTTAACACTGAAGCTTTCTTT.

This clonotype came up many times. This chain uses TRBV4-1 with TRBJ1-2, with D unclear. Germline V CDR1 and CDR2: MGHRA, YSYEKL. V dropped 4 bases and J dropped 3 bases, with 18 bases sitting between them. The CDR3 is made up of 16 amino acids. CDR3 DNA sequence: TGCGCCAGCAGCCCTATCTTTTCAAGAGCGGACTATGGCTACACCTTC. The encoded protein is CASSPIFSRADYGYTF.